This TCR beta chain was profiled in a study of T cells in Graves' hyperthyroidism and ophthalmopathy. Study conclusions and caveats: The model identified upcoming ophthalmopathy a median approximately six months ahead of onset.

Trimming cost V 5 bases and J 6 bases, with 9 bases left between them. The CDR3 loop spans 12 amino acids. CDR1 is SEHNR, CDR2 FQNEAQ, per germline (reference sequence). Uncontrolled infection, other autoimmune disease, pregnancy or lactation led to exclusion. With regard to this clonotype: Antigen specificity is unknown.

TCR beta CDR3 regions were amplified from RNA transcripts. HTBI primers drove first-round RT-PCR of the TCR CDR3. TCRdb independently ran MiXCR on the multiplex PCR reads; one entry per CDR3 protein. Among approximately 420,000 distinct CDR3 sequences, approximately 15% were seen once, and the ten largest hold 30% to 35%. The chain joins TRBV7-9 to TRBJ2-3, with D unclear. Sample: blood. The sequence was collected from a woman in her thirties with Graves' hyperthyroidism. CDR3 DNA sequence: TGTGCCAGCAGCGCAGAGAGGGATACGCAGTATTTT. The encoded protein is CASSAERDTQYF.